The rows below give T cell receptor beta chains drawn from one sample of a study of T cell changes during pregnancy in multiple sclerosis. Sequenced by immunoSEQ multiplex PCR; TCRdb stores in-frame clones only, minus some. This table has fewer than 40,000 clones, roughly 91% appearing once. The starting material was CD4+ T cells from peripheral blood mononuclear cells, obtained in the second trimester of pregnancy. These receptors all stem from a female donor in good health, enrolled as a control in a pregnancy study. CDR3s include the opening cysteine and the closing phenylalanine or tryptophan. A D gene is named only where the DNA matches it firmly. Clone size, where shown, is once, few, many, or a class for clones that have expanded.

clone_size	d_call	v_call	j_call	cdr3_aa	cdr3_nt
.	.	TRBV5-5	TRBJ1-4	CASSFKRQRAATNEKLFF	TGTGCCAGCAGCTTCAAAAGACAGAGAGCCGCAACTAATGAAAAACTGTTTTTT
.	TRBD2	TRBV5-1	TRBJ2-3	CASSLGTSGSTDTQYF	TGCGCCAGCAGCCTAGGGACTAGCGGGAGCACAGATACGCAGTATTTT
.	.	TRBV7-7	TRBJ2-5	CASSLREQETQYF	TGTGCTAGCAGCTTACGGGAACAAGAGACCCAGTACTTC
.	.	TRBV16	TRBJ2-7	CASSQSGAPYEQYF	TGTGCCAGCAGCCAATCTGGGGCCCCCTACGAGCAGTACTTC
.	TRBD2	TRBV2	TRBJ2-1	CAGNSGLSYNEQFF	TGTGCCGGGAATAGCGGGCTCTCCTACAATGAGCAGTTCTTC
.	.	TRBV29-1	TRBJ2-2	CSAGTNTGELFF	TGCAGCGCCGGGACGAACACCGGGGAGCTGTTTTTT
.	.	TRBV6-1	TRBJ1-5	CASSGTPDQPQHF	TGTGCCAGCAGCGGGACACCAGATCAGCCCCAGCATTTT
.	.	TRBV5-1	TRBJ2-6	CASTLVSPGANVLTF	TGCGCCAGCACCTTGGTCTCCCCTGGGGCCAACGTCCTGACTTTC
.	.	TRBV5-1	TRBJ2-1	CASSLAEFAQEQFF	TGCGCCAGCAGCTTGGCCGAGTTTGCACAGGAGCAGTTCTTC
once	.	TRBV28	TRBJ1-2	CASSSTEYGYTF	TGTGCCAGCAGCTCGACTGAGTATGGCTACACCTTC
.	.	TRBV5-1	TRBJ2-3	CASSWGHLGTDTQYF	TGCGCCAGCAGCTGGGGACATCTAGGCACAGATACGCAGTATTTT
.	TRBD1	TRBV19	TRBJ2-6	CASSDRASGANVLTF	TGTGCCAGTAGTGACAGGGCTTCTGGGGCCAACGTCCTGACTTTC
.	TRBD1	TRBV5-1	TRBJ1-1	CASSLSGGNTEAFF	TGCGCCAGCAGCTTATCAGGGGGAAACACTGAAGCTTTCTTT
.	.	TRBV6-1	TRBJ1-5	CASLPTEPNQPQHF	TGTGCCAGCTTGCCGACAGAGCCCAATCAGCCCCAGCATTTT
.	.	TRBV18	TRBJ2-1	CASSPRGINEQFF	TGTGCCAGCTCACCTCGGGGTATCAATGAGCAGTTCTTC
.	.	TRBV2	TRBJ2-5	CASNQLQGSQYF	TGTGCCAGCAACCAACTTCAGGGTTCCCAGTACTTC
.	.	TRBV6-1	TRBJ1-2	CASNRQDYGYTF	TGTGCCAGCAACAGACAAGACTATGGCTACACCTTC
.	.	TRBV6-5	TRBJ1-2	CASSYPEVGYTF	TGTGCCAGCAGTTACCCCGAGGTAGGCTACACCTTC
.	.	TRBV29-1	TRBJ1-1	CSVEVGGGTEAFF	TGCAGCGTTGAAGTGGGGGGTGGCACTGAAGCTTTCTTT
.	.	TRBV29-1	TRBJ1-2	CSVPTQLDYGYTF	TGCAGCGTTCCGACTCAACTCGACTATGGCTACACCTTC
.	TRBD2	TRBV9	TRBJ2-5	CASSAASGSGETQYF	TGTGCCAGCAGCGCGGCTAGCGGGAGCGGGGAGACCCAGTACTTC
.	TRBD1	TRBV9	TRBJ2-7	CASSVAGTGPYEQYF	TGTGCCAGCAGCGTAGCCGGGACAGGTCCCTACGAGCAGTACTTC
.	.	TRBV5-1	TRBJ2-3	CASSPENRVGTDTQYF	TGCGCCAGCAGCCCGGAGAACAGGGTCGGCACAGATACGCAGTATTTT
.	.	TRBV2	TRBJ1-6	CASRERTAVNSPLHF	TGTGCCAGCAGAGAGCGGACAGCTGTTAATTCACCCCTCCACTTT
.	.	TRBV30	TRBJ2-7	CAWSVNANSYEQYF	TGTGCCTGGAGTGTAAACGCTAACTCCTACGAGCAGTACTTC
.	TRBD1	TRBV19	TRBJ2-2	CASSKRGTGGLATDTGELFF	TGTGCCAGTAGTAAGAGGGGGACAGGGGGGCTAGCGACCGACACCGGGGAGCTGTTTTTT